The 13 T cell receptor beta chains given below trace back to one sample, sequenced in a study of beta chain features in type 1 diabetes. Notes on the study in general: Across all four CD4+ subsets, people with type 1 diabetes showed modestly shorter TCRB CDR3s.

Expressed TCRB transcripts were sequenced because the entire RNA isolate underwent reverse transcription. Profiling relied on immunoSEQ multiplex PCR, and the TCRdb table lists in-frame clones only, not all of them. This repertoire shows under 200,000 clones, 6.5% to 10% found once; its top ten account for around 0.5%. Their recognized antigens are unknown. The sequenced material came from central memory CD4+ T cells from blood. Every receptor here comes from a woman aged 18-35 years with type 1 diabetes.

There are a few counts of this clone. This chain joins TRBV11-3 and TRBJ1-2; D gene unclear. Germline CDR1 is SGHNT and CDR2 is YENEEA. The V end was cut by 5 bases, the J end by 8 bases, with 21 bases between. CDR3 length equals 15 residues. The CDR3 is CASSPWEVGYDGYTF. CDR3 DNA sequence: TGTGCCAGCAGCCCCTGGGAGGTGGGCTATGACGGCTACACCTTC.

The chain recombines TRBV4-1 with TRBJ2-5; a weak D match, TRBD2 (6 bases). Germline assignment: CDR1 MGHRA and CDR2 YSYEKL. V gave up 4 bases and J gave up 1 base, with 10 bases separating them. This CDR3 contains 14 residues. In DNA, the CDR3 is TGCGCCAGCAGCCCAGGCGGGATCCAAGAGACCCAGTACTTC. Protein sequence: CASSPGGIQETQYF.

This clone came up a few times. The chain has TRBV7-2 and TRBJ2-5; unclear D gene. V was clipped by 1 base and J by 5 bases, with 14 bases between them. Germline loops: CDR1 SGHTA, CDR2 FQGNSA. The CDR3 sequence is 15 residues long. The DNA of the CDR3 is TGTGCCAGCAGCTTAGTAATCGGTCCCCCTGAGACCCAGTACTTC. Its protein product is CASSLVIGPPETQYF.

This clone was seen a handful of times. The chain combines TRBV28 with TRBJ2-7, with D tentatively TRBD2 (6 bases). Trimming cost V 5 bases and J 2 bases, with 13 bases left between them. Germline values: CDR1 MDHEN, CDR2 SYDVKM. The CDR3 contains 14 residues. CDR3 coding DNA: TGTGCCAGCAGTCCTCCCGGGAGCCCCTACGAGCAGTACTTC. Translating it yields CASSPPGSPYEQYF.

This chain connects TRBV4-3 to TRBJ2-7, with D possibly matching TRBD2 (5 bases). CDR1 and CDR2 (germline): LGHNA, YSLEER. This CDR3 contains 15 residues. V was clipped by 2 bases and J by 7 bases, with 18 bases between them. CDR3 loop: CASSQRPGSPGEQYF. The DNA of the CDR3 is TGCGCCAGCAGCCAACGCCCGGGCTCCCCGGGGGAGCAGTACTTC.

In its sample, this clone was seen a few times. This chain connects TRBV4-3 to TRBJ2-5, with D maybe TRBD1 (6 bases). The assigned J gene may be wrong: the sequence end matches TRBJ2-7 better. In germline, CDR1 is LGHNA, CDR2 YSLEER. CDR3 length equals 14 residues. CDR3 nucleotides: TGCGCCAGCAGCCAAGATCAGGGGAGCTACGAGCAGTACTTC. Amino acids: CASSQDQGSYEQYF.

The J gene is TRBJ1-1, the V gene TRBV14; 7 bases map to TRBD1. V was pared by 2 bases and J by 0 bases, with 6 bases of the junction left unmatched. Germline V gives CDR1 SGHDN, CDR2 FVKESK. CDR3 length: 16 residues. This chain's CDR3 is CASSQFLGGLNTEAFF. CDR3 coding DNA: TGTGCCAGCAGCCAATTTCTAGGGGGCCTGAACACTGAAGCTTTCTTT.

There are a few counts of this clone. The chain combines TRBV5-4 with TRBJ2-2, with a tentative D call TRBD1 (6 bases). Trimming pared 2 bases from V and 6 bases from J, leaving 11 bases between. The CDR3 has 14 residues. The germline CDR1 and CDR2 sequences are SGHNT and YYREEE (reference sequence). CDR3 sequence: CASSFRQGPGELFF. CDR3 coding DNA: TGTGCCAGCAGCTTCCGGCAGGGGCCCGGGGAGCTGTTTTTT.

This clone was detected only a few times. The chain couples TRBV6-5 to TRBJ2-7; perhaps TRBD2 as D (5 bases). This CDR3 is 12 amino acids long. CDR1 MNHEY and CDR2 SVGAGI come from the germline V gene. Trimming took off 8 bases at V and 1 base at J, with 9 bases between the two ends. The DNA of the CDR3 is TGTGCCAGCGGGGAGACTTCCTACGAGCAGTACTTC. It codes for CASGETSYEQYF.

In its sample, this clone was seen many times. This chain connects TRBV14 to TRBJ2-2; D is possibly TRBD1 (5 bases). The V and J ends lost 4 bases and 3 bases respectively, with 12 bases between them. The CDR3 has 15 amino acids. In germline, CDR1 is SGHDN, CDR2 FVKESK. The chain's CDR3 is CASSRGGADTGELFF. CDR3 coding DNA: TGTGCCAGCAGCCGGGGTGGGGCCGACACCGGGGAGCTGTTTTTT.

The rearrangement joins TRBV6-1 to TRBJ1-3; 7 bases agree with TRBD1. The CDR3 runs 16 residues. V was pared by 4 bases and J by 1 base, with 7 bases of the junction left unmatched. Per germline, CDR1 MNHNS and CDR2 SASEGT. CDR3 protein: CASSGDRVGSGNTIYF. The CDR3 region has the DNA TGTGCCAGCAGTGGCGACAGGGTCGGGTCTGGAAACACCATATATTTT.

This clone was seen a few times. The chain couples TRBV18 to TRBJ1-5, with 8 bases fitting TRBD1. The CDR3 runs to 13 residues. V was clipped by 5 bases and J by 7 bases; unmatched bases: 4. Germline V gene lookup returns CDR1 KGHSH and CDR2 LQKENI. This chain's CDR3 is CASSVDRGQPQHF. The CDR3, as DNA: TGTGCCAGCTCAGTCGACAGGGGCCAGCCCCAGCATTTT.

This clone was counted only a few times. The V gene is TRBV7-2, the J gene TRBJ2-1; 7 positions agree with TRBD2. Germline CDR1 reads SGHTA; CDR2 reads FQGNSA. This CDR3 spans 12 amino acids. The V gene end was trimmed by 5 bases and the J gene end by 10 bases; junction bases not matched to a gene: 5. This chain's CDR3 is CASSPVGGEQFF. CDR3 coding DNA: TGTGCCAGCAGCCCCGTCGGGGGGGAGCAGTTCTTC. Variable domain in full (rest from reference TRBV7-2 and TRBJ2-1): GAGVSQSPSNKVTEKGKDVELRCDPISGHTALYWYRQSLGQGLEFLIYFQGNSAPDKSGLPSDRFSAERTGGSVSTLTIQRTQQEDSAVYLCASSPVGGEQFFGPGTRLTVL.